The 32 T cell receptor beta chains given below trace back to one sample, sequenced in a study of identical twins. TCRdb recomputed calls from the 5' RACE reads with MiXCR, one row per CDR3 protein. The table has around 550,000 distinct CDR3 sequences, 15% seen once. Another study also made use of these data, one on yellow fever vaccine responses in identical twins.

Material: CD4+ T cells sorted from blood. These receptors all come from a woman aged 18-29 years in good health.

The V gene is TRBV5-1, the J gene TRBJ1-1; possible D gene TRBD1, 5 bases. The CDR3 has 14 amino acids. V lost 2 bases and J 4 bases, leaving 12 bases between the germline ends. CDR1 is SGHRS and CDR2 is YFSETQ in the germline V gene. The CDR3 loop is CASSFTGAFTEAFF. In DNA form, the CDR3 reads TGCGCCAGCAGCTTCACCGGGGCTTTCACTGAAGCTTTCTTT. The whole variable domain, filled in from reference TRBV5-1 and TRBJ1-1, reads KAGVTQTPRYLIKTRGQQVTLSCSPISGHRSVSWYQQTPGQGLQFLFEYFSETQRNKGNFPGRFSGRQFSNSRSEMNVSTLELGDSALYLCASSFTGAFTEAFFGQGTRLTVV.

The chain links TRBV5-6 to TRBJ2-2; D unresolved. V lost 0 bases, J lost 6 bases, and 12 bases lay in between. The CDR3 spans 15 residues. Germline loops: CDR1 SGHDT, CDR2 YYEEEE. The CDR3 protein is CASSLDQMIPGELFF. The DNA of the CDR3 is TGTGCCAGCAGCTTGGATCAAATGATCCCCGGGGAGCTGTTTTTT.

This clonotype was seen a few times. The chain carries TRBV20-1 and TRBJ2-2; TRBD2 matches 14 bases. The CDR3 has 15 amino acids. Germline V gene lookup returns CDR1 DFQATT and CDR2 SNEGSKA (reference sequence). V lost 1 base and J lost 6; bases outside the gene matches: 1. The CDR3 sequence: CSARGLAGGAGELFF. The CDR3, as DNA: TGCAGTGCTAGAGGACTAGCGGGGGGGGCCGGGGAGCTGTTTTTT.

V usage is TRBV6-5 and J usage is TRBJ1-2; TRBD1 matches at 9 bases. The CDR3 covers 15 residues. Losses at the gene ends were 4 bases for V and 4 bases for J; bases not matched to a gene: 7. In germline, CDR1 is MNHEY, CDR2 SVGAGI. CDR3 residues: CASSFRDRVGYGYTF. The CDR3 region has the DNA TGTGCCAGCAGTTTCCGGGACAGGGTCGGCTATGGCTACACCTTC.

This clonotype appeared a few times. The chain has TRBV24-1 and TRBJ2-3; 7 bases align to TRBD1. Losses at the gene ends were 10 bases for V and 0 bases for J; bases not matched to a gene: 6. CDR1 KGHDR and CDR2 SFDVKD come from the germline V gene. The CDR3 runs 14 residues. CDR3 sequence reads: CATTGTASTDTQYF. The CDR3 coding sequence is TGTGCCACGACAGGGACAGCGAGCACAGATACGCAGTATTTT.

This clonotype appeared a few times. The chain combines TRBV12-3 or TRBV12-4 with TRBJ1-5; D unclear. Trimming took off 6 bases at V and 4 bases at J, with 13 bases between the two ends. This CDR3 has 14 residues. CDR3 sequence reads: CASSPVPLNQPQHF. The CDR3 DNA reads as TGTGCCAGCAGCCCGGTACCTCTTAATCAGCCCCAGCATTTT.

This chain links TRBV10-3 with TRBJ2-1; TRBD1 might be the D (6 bases). Trimming removed 6 bases at V and 2 bases at J, with 14 bases between. From germline, CDR1 is ENHRY and CDR2 SYGVKD. This CDR3 has 15 amino acids. CDR3 sequence reads: CAISRDTLAYNEQFF. CDR3 nucleotides: TGTGCCATCAGCCGGGACACTTTAGCCTACAATGAGCAGTTCTTC.

This clonotype was detected many times. V gene TRBV5-1 combines with J gene TRBJ1-1, with D possibly being TRBD1 (5 bases). There are 13 residues in the CDR3. With 5 bases removed from V and 0 bases from J, the gap between germline ends came to 8 bases. Germline CDR1 is SGHRS and CDR2 is YFSETQ. CDR3 bases: TGCGCCAGCAGACAGGCGGTGAACACTGAAGCTTTCTTT. As protein: CASRQAVNTEAFF.

The V call is TRBV20-1, the J call TRBJ1-2, with D tentatively TRBD1 (5 bases). Germline loops: CDR1 DFQATT, CDR2 SNEGSKA (reference sequence). This CDR3 contains 16 residues. Trimming pared 0 bases from V and 4 bases from J, leaving 18 bases between. CDR3 in DNA: TGCAGTGCTAGAGATCAAAGGGGCTCTTCCATCTATGGCTACACCTTC. Its protein product is CSARDQRGSSIYGYTF.

The rearrangement uses TRBV12-3 or TRBV12-4 and TRBJ2-1, with 9 nucleotides matching TRBD2. Germline trimming cut 1 base from V and 3 bases from J; bases unmatched to any gene: 4. The CDR3 sequence is 16 residues long. CDR3 sequence reads: CASSLGGTSHYNEQFF. The CDR3 DNA sequence: TGTGCCAGCAGTTTAGGCGGGACTAGCCACTACAATGAGCAGTTCTTC.

V and J are TRBV6-1 and TRBJ2-7, with D possibly matching TRBD1 (6 bases). Germline V gene lookup returns CDR1 MNHNS and CDR2 SASEGT. The CDR3 loop spans 14 amino acids. V was pared by 4 bases and J by 0 bases, with 10 bases between. CDR3 DNA: TGTGCCAGCAGTGGGACAGTAAACTCCTACGAGCAGTACGTC. Protein: CASSGTVNSYEQYV.

The sample holds a few counts of this clonotype. This chain connects TRBV12-3 or TRBV12-4 to TRBJ2-2, with 14 bases aligning to TRBD2. This CDR3 is built from 16 residues. Losses at the gene ends were 6 bases for V and 7 bases for J; bases not matched to a gene: 7. As DNA, the CDR3 is TGTGCCAGCAGCCCGCGACTAGCGGGAGGGGGCGGGGAGCTGTTTTTT. Residues: CASSPRLAGGGGELFF.

This clonotype has a handful of counts. V and J are TRBV7-6 and TRBJ2-1; no definite D call. The CDR3 spans 14 residues. V gave up 6 bases and J gave up 2 bases, with 11 bases separating them. Germline V lookup: CDR1 SGHVS, CDR2 FNYEAQ. This chain's CDR3 is CASSQTLPYNEQFF. CDR3 DNA: TGTGCCAGCAGTCAGACCCTACCCTACAATGAGCAGTTCTTC.

This clonotype has just a few counts. The CDR3: CASSPPLAGAEQFF. In DNA form, the CDR3 reads TGTGCCAGCAGCCCCCCCCTAGCGGGAGCTGAGCAGTTCTTC. The chain uses TRBV5-5 and TRBJ2-1; 10 nucleotides line up with TRBD2. The length of the CDR3 is 14 residues. Per the germline V gene, CDR1 is SGHKS and CDR2 is YYEKEE (reference sequence). The V gene end was trimmed by 4 bases and the J gene end by 9 bases; junction bases not matched to a gene: 7.

CDR3 sequence reads: CASSAGTSEKFF. The DNA for the CDR3 is TGTGCCAGCAGCGCCGGGACTAGCGAGAAGTTCTTC. The rearrangement links TRBV9 to TRBJ2-1; 10 bases map to TRBD2. The CDR3 contains 12 residues. The J segment lost 14 bases and the V segment lost 3 bases, leaving 5 bases of the junction unmatched. From germline, CDR1 is SGDLS and CDR2 YYNGEE.

This chain joins TRBV5-1 and TRBJ2-7, with 7 bases fitting TRBD2. The CDR3 is made up of 14 amino acids. The J segment lost 0 bases and the V segment lost 2 bases, leaving 2 bases of the junction unmatched. Germline V gene sequence: CDR1 SGHRS, CDR2 YFSETQ. In DNA form, the CDR3 reads TGCGCCAGCAGCTTCGAGCGGGGCTCCTACGAGCAGTACTTC. The encoded protein is CASSFERGSYEQYF.

This clonotype was detected only a few times. This chain joins TRBV28 and TRBJ2-1; the D is unclear. This CDR3 region has 16 residues. V lost 1 base to trimming and J lost 0 bases, with 10 bases between them. From germline, CDR1 is MDHEN and CDR2 SYDVKM. The CDR3 sequence: CASSLSASLSYNEQFF. In DNA, the CDR3 is TGTGCCAGCAGTTTATCCGCCAGTCTCTCCTACAATGAGCAGTTCTTC.

The chain has TRBV11-3 and TRBJ2-2, with D possibly being TRBD1 (5 bases). The germline V and J ends were trimmed by 4 bases and 12 bases, with 12 bases remaining between them. CDR3 length: 12 residues. Germline assignment: CDR1 SGHNT and CDR2 YENEEA. CDR3 sequence reads: CASSSDSPKLFF. The CDR3 nucleotides read TGTGCCAGCAGCTCCGACAGCCCGAAGCTGTTTTTT.

The rearrangement joins TRBV3-1 to TRBJ2-2; D is undetermined. Germline-derived CDR1 and CDR2 are LGHDT and YNNKEL (reference sequence). Trimming took 1 base from V and 1 from J, leaving 10 bases between them. The CDR3 totals 16 residues. CDR3 sequence: CASSQGRFGNTGELFF. The CDR3 DNA reads TGTGCCAGCAGCCAAGGGAGATTTGGGAACACCGGGGAGCTGTTTTTT.

This clonotype was picked up a small number of times. This chain connects TRBV12-3 or TRBV12-4 to TRBJ2-5; D gene uncertain. This CDR3 is 13 amino acids long. V was trimmed by 3 bases and J by 3 bases, leaving 8 bases between them. CDR3 amino acids: CASSFVNKETQYF. The CDR3 DNA sequence: TGTGCCAGCAGTTTTGTCAATAAAGAGACCCAGTACTTC.

V usage is TRBV12-3 or TRBV12-4 and J usage is TRBJ2-4; D not certain. The CDR3 runs to 16 residues. V gave up 4 bases and J gave up 1 base, with 14 bases separating them. The CDR3 bases are TGTGCCAGCAGTTCATTCCAGACTGAGGCCAAAAACATTCAGTACTTC. It codes for CASSSFQTEAKNIQYF.

DNA for the CDR3: TGTGCCAGCAGCCGGGTAGCGGGACCCTACAATGAGCAGTTCTTC. This sequence encodes CASSRVAGPYNEQFF. The chain combines TRBV7-2 with TRBJ2-1; 8 nucleotides match TRBD2. The CDR3 totals 15 residues. CDR1 is SGHTA, CDR2 FQGNSA, per germline. Unmatched junction bases numbered 5, after V lost 5 bases and J lost 2 bases.

This clonotype was counted only a few times. This chain links TRBV15 with TRBJ2-7; 7 nucleotides agree with TRBD2. CDR3 length: 14 amino acids. Germline trimming cut 8 bases from V and 5 bases from J; bases unmatched to any gene: 12. Germline V lookup: CDR1 LNHNV, CDR2 YYDKDF (reference sequence). The CDR3 region has the DNA TGTGCCACCGGTCGGAGCGGGAAAGTCGACGAGCAGTACTTC. Its translation is CATGRSGKVDEQYF.

The V gene is TRBV10-1, the J gene TRBJ2-1; perhaps D is TRBD1 or TRBD2 (5 bases each). Germline values: CDR1 WNHNN, CDR2 SYGVQD (reference sequence). Trimming stripped 4 bases from V and 5 bases from J, with 18 bases between. The CDR3 spans 16 residues. DNA of the CDR3: TGCGCCAGCAGTGCCCCGGGGACCCCCACGAACAATGAGCAGTTCTTC. Encoded protein: CASSAPGTPTNNEQFF.

This clonotype was detected once. J is TRBJ1-1 and V is TRBV5-5; 7 nucleotides align to TRBD1. Germline V CDR1 and CDR2: SGHKS, YYEKEE (reference sequence). The CDR3 runs 14 residues. V was clipped by 4 bases and J by 5 bases; unmatched bases: 8. This CDR3 is CASSAYTGVTEAFF. CDR3 bases: TGTGCCAGCAGCGCTTATACAGGGGTGACTGAAGCTTTCTTT.

The gene calls are TRBV4-1 and TRBJ1-5; D possibly corresponds to TRBD1 (5 bases). Germline V gives CDR1 MGHRA, CDR2 YSYEKL. The CDR3 extends over 16 amino acids. Trimming cost V 1 base and J 1 base, with 11 bases left between them. CDR3 bases: TGCGCCAGCAGCCAAGGGGGCCGAACGAGCAATCAGCCCCAGCATTTT. This encodes CASSQGGRTSNQPQHF.

V usage is TRBV27 and J usage is TRBJ2-2; TRBD2 aligns across 8 bases. The germline V gene has CDR1 MNHEY and CDR2 SMNVEV (reference sequence). The junction had 8 bases not matched to a gene; V was cut back by 6 bases and J by 5 bases. The CDR3 spans 15 residues. The CDR3 DNA reads as TGTGCCAGCAGGGGACTAGGGGGATGGACCGGGGAGCTGTTTTTT. As protein: CASRGLGGWTGELFF.

V usage is TRBV28 and J usage is TRBJ2-1; D not certain. From germline, CDR1 is MDHEN and CDR2 SYDVKM. Deletions cut 6 bases from V and 9 bases from J, with 27 bases between. The CDR3 extends over 17 amino acids. CDR3 residues: CASSPLFPNPNLVEQFF. CDR3 sequence (DNA): TGTGCCAGCAGCCCCCTTTTTCCGAACCCCAATTTGGTTGAGCAGTTCTTC.

The V and J genes are TRBV3-1 and TRBJ2-7; the D is unclear. The CDR3 consists of 14 residues. CDR1 and CDR2 from the germline V gene are LGHDT and YNNKEL (reference sequence). Trimming removed 1 base at V and 4 bases at J, with 11 bases between. CDR3: CASSQGRARYEQYF. DNA for the CDR3: TGTGCCAGCAGCCAAGGCAGAGCTAGATACGAGCAGTACTTC.

This rearrangement joins TRBV6-1 to TRBJ2-3, with 8 bases fitting TRBD2. The CDR3 length is 14 residues. Germline V gene data show CDR1 as MNHNS and CDR2 as SASEGT. With 7 bases clipped from V and 6 bases from J, the junction kept 9 bases outside the gene matches. The CDR3, as DNA: TGTGCCAGCACTAAGAGCGGGGGAGGGGATACGCAGTATTTT. It translates to CASTKSGGGDTQYF.

A few counts support this clonotype. The chain links TRBV4-2 to TRBJ2-5; D might be TRBD2 (7 bases). Germline V lookup: CDR1 LGHNA, CDR2 YNFKEQ. V gave up 2 bases and J gave up 2 bases, with 18 bases separating them. The CDR3 covers 17 residues. Here the CDR3 reads CASSQRGATGTQETQYF. CDR3 nucleotide sequence: TGTGCCAGCAGCCAACGGGGGGCCACAGGGACGCAAGAGACCCAGTACTTC.

This clonotype has just a few counts. V usage is TRBV28 and J usage is TRBJ1-1, with a weak D call TRBD1 (5 bases). Trimming shortened V by 11 bases and J by 4 bases, and 17 bases separated the two germline ends. Germline CDR1 MDHEN, CDR2 SYDVKM. The CDR3 consists of 13 residues. Written as DNA, the CDR3 is TGTGCCGCGAAGGGGCCGCTGGGCACTGAAGCTTTCTTT. The encoded protein is CAAKGPLGTEAFF.